This TCR beta chain originates from a study of shared clonotypes between healthy human individuals (TCRdb year 2020). Describing the broader study: The cohort included three men and a couple of women between 18 and 49 years of age. For each donor, CD4 naive and CD4 memory were each given three plates, CD8 naive was given two plates, and CD8 memory was given one plate. To estimate repertoire size and how much clonotypes are shared between individuals, the study performed deep sequencing of blood TCR repertoires from five healthy adults. Libraries were prepared and TCR repertoires were sequenced by different laboratories using diverse techniques, in order to increase sequencing depth and limit assay-specific biases. Between about 0.9 and 8.9 billion PBMCs per donor were obtained by leukapheresis. Results and caveats for the whole study, not just this receptor: Larger estimated clonotype richness was generally found for naive subsets than for memory subsets. Sampling was restricted to blood, and TCR repertoires in tissue are likely to differ from TCR repertoires in blood. Compared with non-shared clonotypes, clonotypes shared by all four sorted-subset donors had higher generation probabilities. Across a handful of donors, around 5% of naive CD4, around 3.5% of naive CD8, 2.3% of memory CD4, and approximately 0.42% of memory CD8 clonotypes were shared. The small number of donors limited the genetic and exposure-history diversity represented. Even with the large sequencing depth, rarefaction of the sorted-subset datasets indicated that sequencing was incomplete. Pairwise subsampling indicated that sequencing depth was expected to affect the degree of clonotype sharing among donors.

Comment on this clone: It has no known antigen specificity. Base qualities are not recorded, but no much larger clone differs from it by a single base.

There are 13 amino acids in the CDR3, from cysteine to phenylalanine inclusive. The read is trimmed to its CDR3 DNA, 39 bases read in frame from base 1. The junction shows trimming of 1 base on V and 5 bases on J, plus 6 bases between the germline ends. According to the germline V gene (reference sequence), CDR1 reads MNHEY and CDR2 reads SMNVEV. CD8 naive samples were CD45RO-negative cells positively selected for CCR7, giving a CD45RA+CCR7+ population that excluded TemRA cells. The donors were healthy, HIV-negative adults with no recently reported acute infections or vaccinations. All donors were Caucasian adults living in Nashville, Tennessee, USA. Blood was collected by leukapheresis, and PBMCs were isolated by Ficoll-Histopaque density gradient centrifugation and then cryopreserved in liquid nitrogen vapor phase. Analytical flow cytometry was used to check the purity and quantity of each magnetically sorted T cell population. Genomic DNA was isolated from each sorted fraction and quantified by UV absorbance on a Nanodrop 2000c.

Using the deep immunoSEQ assay, TCR CDR3 regions were amplified from genomic DNA by multiplex PCR. Extracted genomic DNA from each cell subset was spread evenly across all wells of several immunoSEQ 96-well plates, with each plate serving as a replicate. For sorted subsets, roughly 200 ng of genomic DNA, equivalent to 25,000 to 35,000 T cell genomes, went into each replicate PCR. Purified libraries were measured with a Qubit 3.0 fluorometer, size-checked on a Bioanalyzer 2100, and measured again with the KAPA Library Quantification kit. Every immunoSEQ 96-well plate was sequenced on a separate single-read 150-cycle Illumina NextSeq 550 flow cell. The authors' pipeline ran thus. Because the immunoSEQ output included only junctional sequences and no quality scores, the filtering could not be the same as the filtering used for full-length reads. Sequences were annotated with PyIR, a Python wrapper for IgBLAST v1.9, using IMGT germline references to assign V/J genes and CDR3. Reads were filtered out if the reads had weak V/J assignments (E-value above 1e-6), no CDR3, stop codons, out-of-frame junctions, or ambiguous translated residues. V3J clonotypes were defined as sequences sharing the same inferred V gene, J gene, and CDR3 amino acid sequence. Percentage overlap between repertoires was calculated by dividing the number of shared unique clonotypes by the size of the smaller repertoire. Repertoire richness was assessed with RTK rarefaction, the Chao1 estimator, and Recon v2.1 estimates of unobserved clonotypes. OLGA was used to compute generation probabilities for all TCRbeta clonotypes that the gDNA method yielded from a handful of donors. The table comes from immuneACCESS by way of TCRdb, which keeps in-frame sequences with V and J called. Part of the clones is missing from these tables; in studies checked, under half for an unresolved V gene and the rest for unknown reasons. That table is the source of V, J and clone size, and D and trimming were worked out from the DNA. In all, the sample holds under 2,000,000 clones, and less than 95% of those were seen once. The ten top clones hold 0.9% to 1.5% of the sample.

The receptor's source is a man younger than 35 in good health. The rearrangement joined TRBV27 to TRBJ2-1; the D gene is unclear. Material: naive CD8+ T cells sorted from blood. The label giving this sample's cell subset or site can be read as: CD45RA+CCR7+. The sequenced DNA: TGTGCCAGCAGTTTATATGGGGACAATGAGCAGTTCTTC. Translation gives CASSLYGDNEQFF.